This T cell receptor (beta chain) was recorded in a study of control samples from healthy donors and cancer patients. Assay: immunoSEQ multiplex PCR; the TCRdb copy retains only in-frame clones and omits some. This table holds about 150,000 clones, 90% to 95% found once. The CDR3 is made up of 13 amino acids. With V trimmed by 6 bases and J by 8 bases, 5 bases remained unmatched. CDR1 and CDR2 (germline): MDHEN, SYDVKM. This clone was seen more than once but under ten times. Input material: blood. The J gene is TRBJ1-4, the V gene TRBV28; 8 nucleotides match TRBD1. The clonotype originates from a middle-aged man in good health. The CDR3, as DNA: TGTGCCAGCAGGCAGGGGGCCCGGGAAAAACTGTTTTTT. As protein: CASRQGAREKLFF. Using reference TRBV28 and TRBJ1-4 for the parts outside the CDR3, the full variable domain is DVKVTQSSRYLVKRTGEKVFLECVQDMDHENMFWYRQDPGLGLRLIYFSYDVKMKEKGDIPEGYSVSREKKERFSLILESASTNQTSMYLCASRQGAREKLFFGSGTQLSVL.